These 8 T cell receptor beta chains were all obtained from the same sample, sequenced in a study of blood T cell repertoires in COVID-19. Sequenced by immunoSEQ multiplex PCR; TCRdb stores in-frame clones only, minus some. This table has 140,000 or so clones, around nine tenths appearing once. The specimen sequenced was peripheral blood. These receptor sequences come from a woman between 50 and 59 years old with active or convalescent COVID-19.

The chain combines TRBV9 with TRBJ2-7; weak D call: TRBD1 (6 bases). Germline V gene data show CDR1 as SGDLS and CDR2 as YYNGEE. The CDR3 extends over 14 amino acids. V was clipped by 0 bases and J by 4 bases, with 11 bases between them. Here the CDR3 DNA reads TGTGCCAGCAGCGTAGATCTGGGGGCTTACGAGCAGTACTTC. This encodes CASSVDLGAYEQYF.

The V gene is TRBV7-2, the J gene TRBJ1-1; TRBD1 matches 9 bases. The CDR3 is 13 residues long. The J segment lost 5 bases and the V segment lost 5 bases, leaving 3 bases of the junction unmatched. Germline V gene sequence: CDR1 SGHTA, CDR2 FQGNSA. CDR3 in DNA: TGTGCCAGCAGCGACAGGGGGGGGACTGAAGCTTTCTTT. It is translated as CASSDRGGTEAFF.

The gene calls are TRBV19 and TRBJ2-7; D may be TRBD2 (7 bases). Germline V lookup: CDR1 LNHDA, CDR2 SQIVND (reference sequence). This CDR3 region has 16 residues. Trimming took off 5 bases at V and 1 base at J, with 18 bases between the two ends. CDR3 DNA: TGTGCCAGTAGTGCTCCGAGGGGGGGTGGATCCTACGAGCAGTACTTC. This sequence encodes CASSAPRGGGSYEQYF.

The rearrangement uses TRBV9 and TRBJ1-1; weak D call: TRBD1 (6 bases). V lost 0 bases, J lost 6 bases, and 12 bases lay in between. This CDR3 spans 14 amino acids. Germline values: CDR1 SGDLS, CDR2 YYNGEE. The chain's CDR3 is CASSVGPDRSEAFF. The CDR3 DNA reads as TGTGCCAGCAGCGTAGGCCCTGACAGGTCTGAAGCTTTCTTT.

The V call is TRBV12-3 or TRBV12-4, the J call TRBJ1-2, with D maybe TRBD1 (5 bases). This CDR3 comprises 11 residues. Trimming took 7 bases from V and 6 from J, leaving 9 bases between them. The CDR3 DNA is TGTGCCAGCAACTCGACAGATGGCTACACCTTC. It yields the protein CASNSTDGYTF.

The chain carries TRBV30 and TRBJ1-1; no reliable D call. Trimming left V 3 bases short and J 7 bases short, with 9 bases between. Per germline, CDR1 GTSNPN and CDR2 SVGIG (reference sequence). CDR3 length equals 11 residues. In DNA, the CDR3 is TGTGCCTGGAGGGAGACGAGTGAAGCTTTCTTT. The encoded protein is CAWRETSEAFF.

The rearrangement joins TRBV5-1 to TRBJ1-1; TRBD1 aligns across 9 bases. The CDR3 spans 12 residues. The V and J ends lost 3 bases and 8 bases, in that order; junction bases with no gene match: 2. Germline V gives CDR1 SGHRS, CDR2 YFSETQ. The CDR3 protein is CASSSGQGEAFF. The CDR3 DNA reads as TGCGCCAGCAGCTCAGGACAGGGGGAAGCTTTCTTT.

The chain employs TRBV30 and TRBJ1-1, with D possibly TRBD1 on 6 matching bases. The CDR3 has 12 residues. CDR1 is GTSNPN, CDR2 SVGIG, per germline (reference sequence). The germline V and J ends were trimmed by 7 bases and 6 bases, with 15 bases remaining between them. CDR3 coding DNA: TGTGCCTTGGGACACTCACGCGCTGAAGCTTTCTTT. Encoded protein: CALGHSRAEAFF.